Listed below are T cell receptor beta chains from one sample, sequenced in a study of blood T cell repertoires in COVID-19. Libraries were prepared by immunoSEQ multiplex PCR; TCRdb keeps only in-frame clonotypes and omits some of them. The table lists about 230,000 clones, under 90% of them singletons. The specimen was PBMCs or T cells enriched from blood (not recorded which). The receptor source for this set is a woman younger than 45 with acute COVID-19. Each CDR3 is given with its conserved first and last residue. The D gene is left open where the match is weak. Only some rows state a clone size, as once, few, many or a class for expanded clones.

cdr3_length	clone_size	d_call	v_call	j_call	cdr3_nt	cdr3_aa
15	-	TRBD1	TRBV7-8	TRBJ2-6	TGTGCCAGCAGCTTCCAGGGGGTTGGGGCCAACGTCCTGACTTTC	CASSFQGVGANVLTF
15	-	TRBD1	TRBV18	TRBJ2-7	TGTGCCAGCTCCCAGCCGGGACAGAGCTCCTACGAGCAGTACTTC	CASSQPGQSSYEQYF
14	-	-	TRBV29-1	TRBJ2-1	TGCAGCGCTGCCGACGGGGGCTCCTACAATGAGCAGTTCTTC	CSAADGGSYNEQFF
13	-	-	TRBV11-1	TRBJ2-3	TGTGCCAGCAGCGACCAGGGTCCAGATACGCAGTATTTT	CASSDQGPDTQYF
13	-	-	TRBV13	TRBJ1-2	TGTGCCAGCAGCTTCCAGGGAAAGGATGGCTACACCTTC	CASSFQGKDGYTF
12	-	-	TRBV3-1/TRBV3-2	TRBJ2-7	TGTGCCAGCAGAGACAGGACCTACGAGCAGTACTTC	CASRDRTYEQYF
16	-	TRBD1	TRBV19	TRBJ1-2	TGTGCCAGTAGTATAGTGGGAAAGGGGGCGACGTATGGCTACACCTTC	CASSIVGKGATYGYTF
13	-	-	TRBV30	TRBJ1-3	TGTGCCTGGACTGACGGGTCTGGAAACACCATATATTTT	CAWTDGSGNTIYF
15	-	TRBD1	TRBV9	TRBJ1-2	TGTGCCAGCAGCTCAGACCCCGGGACAGGTTATGGCTACACCTTC	CASSSDPGTGYGYTF
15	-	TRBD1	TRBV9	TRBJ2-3	TGTGCCAGCAGCGAAGGGACAGCAAGCACAGATACGCAGTATTTT	CASSEGTASTDTQYF
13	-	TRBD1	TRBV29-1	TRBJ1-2	TGCAGCGTAGAGACGACAGGGAACTATGGCTACACCTTC	CSVETTGNYGYTF
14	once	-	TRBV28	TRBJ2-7	TGTGCCAGCGGGACTGGCGGGGCCTCCTACGAGCAGTACTTC	CASGTGGASYEQYF
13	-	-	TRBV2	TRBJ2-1	TGTGCCAGCAGAGTCGGAGGGCTCGATGAGCAGTTCTTC	CASRVGGLDEQFF
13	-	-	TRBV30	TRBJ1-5	TGTGCCTGGAGTCCTACAGGGCTGGGGCCCCAGCATTTT	CAWSPTGLGPQHF
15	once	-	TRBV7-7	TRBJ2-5	TGTGCCAGCAGCGCCGGAGGGGTCGGACAAGAGACCCAGTACTTC	CASSAGGVGQETQYF
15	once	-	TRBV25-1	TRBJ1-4	TGTGCCAGCAGTGCGTTCACGGGAGCTAATGAAAAACTGTTTTTT	CASSAFTGANEKLFF
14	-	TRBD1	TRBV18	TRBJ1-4	TGTGCCAGCTCACGCCAGGGGGCTAATGAAAAACTGTTTTTT	CASSRQGANEKLFF
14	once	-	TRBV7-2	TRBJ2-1	TGTGCCAGCAGCTTAGATCGGGGAACTGGTGAGCAGTTCTTC	CASSLDRGTGEQFF
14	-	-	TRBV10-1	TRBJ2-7	TGCGCCAGCAGTGACAGAGGAGCGGCCTACGAGCAGTACTTC	CASSDRGAAYEQYF
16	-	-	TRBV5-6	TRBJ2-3	TGTGCCAGCAGCTTGGAGGGGGGGCTTAGCACAGATACGCAGTATTTT	CASSLEGGLSTDTQYF
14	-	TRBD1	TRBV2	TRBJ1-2	TGTGCCAGCAGTAAACGGGACAGCAACTATGGCTACACCTTC	CASSKRDSNYGYTF
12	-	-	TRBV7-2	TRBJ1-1	TGTGCCAGCAGCTTAGGCGGGCCTGAAGCTTTCTTT	CASSLGGPEAFF
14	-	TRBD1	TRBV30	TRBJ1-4	TGTGCCTGTACCCGGGACAGGCTGAGAGAAAAACTGTTTTTT	CACTRDRLREKLFF
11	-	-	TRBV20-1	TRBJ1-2	TGCAGTGCTTACGACAGTATTGGCTACACCTTC	CSAYDSIGYTF
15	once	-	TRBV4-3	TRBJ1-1	TGCGCCAGCAGCCAAGAGATGGACAGTAACACTGAAGCTTTCTTT	CASSQEMDSNTEAFF
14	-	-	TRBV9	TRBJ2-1	TGTGCCAGCAGCTCGTCGACTTCCCCAAGTGAGCAGTTCTTC	CASSSSTSPSEQFF
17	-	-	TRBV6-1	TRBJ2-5	TGTGCCAGCAGTGCACCGGGGGATTGGAGGTACCAAGAGACCCAGTACTTC	CASSAPGDWRYQETQYF
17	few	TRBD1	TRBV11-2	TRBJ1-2	TGTGCCAGCAGCTTACCCGAAAGACAGGGGGCGTGGTATGGCTACACCTTC	CASSLPERQGAWYGYTF
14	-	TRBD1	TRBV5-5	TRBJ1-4	TGTGCCAGCAGCTTCCCGGACAGGGGGGAGAAACTGTTTTTT	CASSFPDRGEKLFF
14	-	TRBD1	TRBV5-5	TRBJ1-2	TGTGCCAGCAGCTTGACCGGGACAGCCTATGGCTACACCTTC	CASSLTGTAYGYTF
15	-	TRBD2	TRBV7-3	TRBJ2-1	TGTGCCAGCAGCCCCTTCTCGGGGGGGAACAATGAGCAGTTCTTC	CASSPFSGGNNEQFF
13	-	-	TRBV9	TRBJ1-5	TGTGCCAGCAGCGTAGTCCCCAGTCAGCCCCAGCATTTT	CASSVVPSQPQHF
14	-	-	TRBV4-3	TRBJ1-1	TGCGCCAGCAGCCCCGGGGCGGGGTCCACTGAAGCTTTCTTT	CASSPGAGSTEAFF
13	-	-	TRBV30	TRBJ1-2	TGTGCCTGGACGGCCGGAGGGAACTATGGCTACACCTTC	CAWTAGGNYGYTF
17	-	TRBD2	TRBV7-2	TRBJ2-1	TGTGCCAGCAGCAGATCGTCTAGCGGGGGGTCCTACAATGAGCAGTTCTTC	CASSRSSSGGSYNEQFF
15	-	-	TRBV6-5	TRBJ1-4	TGTGCCAGCAGTTACTCGGGGGCGCCCCGGGAAAAACTGTTTTTT	CASSYSGAPREKLFF
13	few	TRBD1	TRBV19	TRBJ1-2	TGTGCCAGTATCCGGGACAGGGGAAATGGCTACACCTTC	CASIRDRGNGYTF
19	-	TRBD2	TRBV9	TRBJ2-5	TGTGCCAGCAGCCCGACCGGGACTAGCGGGGGAAGGGGCCAAGAGACCCAGTACTTC	CASSPTGTSGGRGQETQYF
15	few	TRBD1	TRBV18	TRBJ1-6	TGTGCCAGCTCACCATCGACCACAGGGGACTCACCCCTCCACTTT	CASSPSTTGDSPLHF
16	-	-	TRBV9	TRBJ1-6	TGTGCCAGCAGCGTAGACTCCCAGGGTTATAATTCACCCCTCCACTTT	CASSVDSQGYNSPLHF
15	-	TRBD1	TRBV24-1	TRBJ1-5	TGTGCCACCAGCGGACAGGGGCCTAGTGGGCAGCCCCAGCATTTT	CATSGQGPSGQPQHF
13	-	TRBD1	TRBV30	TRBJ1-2	TGTGCCCAAGGGGGCGCGGTTGGTCGTGGCTACACCTTC	CAQGGAVGRGYTF
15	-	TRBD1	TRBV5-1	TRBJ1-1	TGCGCCAGCAGCCCCTTTAGGGGGCCGAACACTGAAGCTTTCTTT	CASSPFRGPNTEAFF
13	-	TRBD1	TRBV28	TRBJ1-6	TGTGCCGGAGGACAGGGTAAAGGTTCACCCCTCCACTTT	CAGGQGKGSPLHF
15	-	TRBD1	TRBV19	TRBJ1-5	TGTGCCAGTAATCAGGGGGCAGGGGGCAATCAGCCCCAGCATTTT	CASNQGAGGNQPQHF
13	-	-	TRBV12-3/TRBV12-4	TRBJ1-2	TGTGCCAGCAGTTTAGGTAGGGGTGGTGGCTACACCTTC	CASSLGRGGGYTF
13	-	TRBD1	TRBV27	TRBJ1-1	TGTGCCAGCAGGGGACAGGGGAACACTGAAGCTTTCTTT	CASRGQGNTEAFF
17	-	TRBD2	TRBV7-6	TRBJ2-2	TGTGCCAGCCTTTCGAGAGTAGCGGGGTCTAACACCGGGGAGCTGTTTTTT	CASLSRVAGSNTGELFF
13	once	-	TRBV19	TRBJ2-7	TGTGCCAGTAGTGCGACAGAGCTAAACGAGCAGTACTTC	CASSATELNEQYF
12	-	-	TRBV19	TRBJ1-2	TGTGCCAGTAGTATACAGGGAGGAGGCTACACCTTC	CASSIQGGGYTF
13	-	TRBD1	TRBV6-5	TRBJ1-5	TGTGCCAGCAGCCTCGACAGGGCCCAGCCCCAGCATTTT	CASSLDRAQPQHF
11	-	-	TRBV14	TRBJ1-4	TGTGCCAGCAGCCTCGGCTCAGGACTGTTTTTT	CASSLGSGLFF
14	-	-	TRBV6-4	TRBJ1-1	TGTGCCAGCAGAGAGGAGGCCCTCTCTACTGAAGCTTTCTTT	CASREEALSTEAFF
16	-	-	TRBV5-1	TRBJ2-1	TGCGCCAGCAGCTTGGCCGGGACTACTGTACAGGGTGAGCAGTTCTTC	CASSLAGTTVQGEQFF
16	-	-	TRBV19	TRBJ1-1	TGTGCCAGTAGTATCTCGGGGTCTGGGCTTTACGCTGAAGCTTTCTTT	CASSISGSGLYAEAFF
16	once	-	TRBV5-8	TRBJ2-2	TGTGCCAGCAGGAAGAGCGGGACACGGAACACCGGGGAGCTGTTTTTT	CASRKSGTRNTGELFF
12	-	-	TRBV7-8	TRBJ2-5	TGTGCCAGCAGCCGGCGGGAAGAGACCCAGTACTTC	CASSRREETQYF
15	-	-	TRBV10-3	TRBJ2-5	TGTGCCATCGAAGAGCCCCGGACAGAGCAAGAGACCCAGTACTTC	CAIEEPRTEQETQYF